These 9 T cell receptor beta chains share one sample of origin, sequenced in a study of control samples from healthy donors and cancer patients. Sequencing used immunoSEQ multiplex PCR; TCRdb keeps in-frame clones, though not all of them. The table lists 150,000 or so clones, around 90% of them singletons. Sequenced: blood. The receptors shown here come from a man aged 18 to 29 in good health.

CDR3 sequence reads: CASSRTGGKDTQYF. For the CDR3, the DNA is TGTGCCAGCAGTCGGACAGGGGGCAAAGATACGCAGTATTTT. The chain links TRBV6-5 to TRBJ2-3; 11 bases fit TRBD1. The V gene's germline CDR1 is MNHEY and CDR2 SVGAGI. Trimming at V came to 5 bases and at J to 5 bases, leaving 3 bases not matched to a gene. There are 14 residues in the CDR3.

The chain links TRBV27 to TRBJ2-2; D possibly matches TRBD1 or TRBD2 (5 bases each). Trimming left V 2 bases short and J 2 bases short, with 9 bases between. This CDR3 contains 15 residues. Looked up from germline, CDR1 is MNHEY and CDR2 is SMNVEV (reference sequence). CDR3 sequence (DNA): TGTGCCAGCAGTTTAAATGGGGGAAACACCGGGGAGCTGTTTTTT. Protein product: CASSLNGGNTGELFF.

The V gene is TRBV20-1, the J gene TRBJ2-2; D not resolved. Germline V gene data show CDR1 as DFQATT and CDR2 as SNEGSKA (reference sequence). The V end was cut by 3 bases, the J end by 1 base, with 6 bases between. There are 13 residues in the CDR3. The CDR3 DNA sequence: TGCAGTGCTAGTAAAGGGAACACCGGGGAGCTGTTTTTT. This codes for CSASKGNTGELFF.

In DNA form, the CDR3 reads TGTGCCAGCAGCTTTAGCGGGGGTTACGAGCAGTACTTC. It codes for CASSFSGGYEQYF. This chain joins TRBV5-4 and TRBJ2-7, with 9 nucleotides matching TRBD2. V gave up 2 bases and J gave up 4 bases; unmatched junction bases: 1. CDR1 is SGHNT, CDR2 YYREEE, per germline (reference sequence). The CDR3 runs to 13 residues.

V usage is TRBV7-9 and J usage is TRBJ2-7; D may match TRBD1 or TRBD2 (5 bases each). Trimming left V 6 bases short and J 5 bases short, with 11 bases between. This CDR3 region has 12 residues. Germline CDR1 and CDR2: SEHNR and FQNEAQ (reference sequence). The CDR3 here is CASRGDRNEQYF. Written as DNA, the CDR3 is TGTGCCAGCAGGGGGGACCGGAACGAGCAGTACTTC. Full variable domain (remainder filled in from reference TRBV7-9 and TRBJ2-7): DTGVSQNPRHKITKRGQNVTFRCDPISEHNRLYWYRQTLGQGPEFLTYFQNEAQLEKSRLLSDRFSAERPKGSFSTLEIQRTEQGDSAMYLCASRGDRNEQYFGPGTRLTVT.

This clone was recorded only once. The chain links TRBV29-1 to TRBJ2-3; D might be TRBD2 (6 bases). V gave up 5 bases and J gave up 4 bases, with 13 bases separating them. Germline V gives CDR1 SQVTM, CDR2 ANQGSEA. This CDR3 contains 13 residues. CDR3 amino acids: CSVIAGFADTQYF. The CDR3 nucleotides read TGCAGCGTTATCGCGGGGTTCGCAGATACGCAGTATTTT.

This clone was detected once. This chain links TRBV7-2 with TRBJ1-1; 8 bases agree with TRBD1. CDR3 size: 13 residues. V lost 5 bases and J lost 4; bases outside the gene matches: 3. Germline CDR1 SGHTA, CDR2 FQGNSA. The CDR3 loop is CASSNTGGTEAFF. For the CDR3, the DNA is TGTGCCAGCAGCAATACAGGGGGCACTGAAGCTTTCTTT.

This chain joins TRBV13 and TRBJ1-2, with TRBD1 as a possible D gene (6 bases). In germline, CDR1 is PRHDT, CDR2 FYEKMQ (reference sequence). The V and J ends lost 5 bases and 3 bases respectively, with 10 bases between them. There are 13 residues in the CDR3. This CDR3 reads CASSVGQHYGYTF. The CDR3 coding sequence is TGTGCCAGCAGCGTTGGACAGCACTATGGCTACACCTTC.

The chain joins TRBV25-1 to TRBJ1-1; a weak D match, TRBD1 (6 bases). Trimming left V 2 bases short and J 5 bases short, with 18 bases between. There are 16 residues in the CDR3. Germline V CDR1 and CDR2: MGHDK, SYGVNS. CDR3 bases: TGTGCCAGCAGTGAAGGAGGGGGGCTTCAGGGGACTGAAGCTTTCTTT. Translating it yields CASSEGGGLQGTEAFF.